This T cell receptor beta chain was identified in a study of T cells in Graves' hyperthyroidism and ophthalmopathy. Study conclusions and caveats: Most expanded thyroid clonotypes above 0.001 also appeared in blood. Ophthalmopathy was predicted by the model a median of roughly 6.6 months ahead of onset.

The V gene lost 5 bases and the J gene lost 0 bases, with 8 bases spanning the gap. Per germline, CDR1 SNHLY and CDR2 FYNNEI. The CDR3 contains 13 residues. No progression to ophthalmopathy during 18 months of follow-up defined stable disease. From more than 8 ml of fresh peripheral blood, PBMCs were isolated. Researchers amplified the TCR beta CDR3 regions from RNA transcripts. First-round RT-PCR targeting the TCR CDR3 was performed with the HTBI primer set. TCRdb ran MiXCR on the multiplex PCR reads and lists one entry per CDR3 protein. The sample lists about 560,000 distinct CDR3 sequences, about 15% occurring once. This clonotype has ten or more counts. Its antigen is still unknown.

This chain links TRBV2 with TRBJ2-7; D is undetermined. This sequence was found in a woman aged 30 to 39 with Graves' hyperthyroidism. What was sequenced was blood. As DNA, the CDR3 is TGTGCCAGCAGTTCGGGTGTCTCCTACGAGCAGTACTTC. Protein sequence: CASSSGVSYEQYF.